The 15 T cell receptor beta chains given below trace back to one sample, sequenced in a study of blood T cell repertoires in COVID-19. The repertoire was sequenced with immunoSEQ multiplex PCR; TCRdb's copy has only in-frame clones and lacks some. The table shows about 130,000 clones, with around 70% occurring only once. Sequenced material: peripheral blood. The source of these receptors is a man aged 55 to 70 with acute or convalescent COVID-19.

The gene calls are TRBV4-1 and TRBJ2-2, with 8 bases that match TRBD1. Trimming took 3 bases from V and 3 from J; bases not matched to a gene: 3. This CDR3 region has 15 residues. The germline gives CDR1 MGHRA, CDR2 YSYEKL. In DNA, the CDR3 is TGCGCCAGCAGCCATCCAGGGGGCTACACCGGGGAGCTGTTTTTT. It codes for CASSHPGGYTGELFF.

This rearrangement joins TRBV11-2 to TRBJ1-2; 7 bases map to TRBD1. From germline, CDR1 is SGHAT and CDR2 FQNNGV. The CDR3 is 15 amino acids. Trimming took 5 bases from V and 2 from J; bases not matched to a gene: 8. The CDR3 nucleotides read TGTGCCAGCAGCCGACAGGGAGGAAGGAACTATGGCTACACCTTC. Translating gives CASSRQGGRNYGYTF.

CDR3 sequence: CASSQDPGHSNQPQHF. In DNA, the CDR3 is TGCGCCAGCAGCCAAGACCCTGGACACAGCAATCAGCCCCAGCATTTT. The chain employs TRBV4-1 and TRBJ1-5; D is possibly TRBD1 (5 bases). Germline V CDR1 and CDR2: MGHRA, YSYEKL. The V end was cut by 0 bases, the J end by 1 base, with 10 bases between. This CDR3 region has 16 residues.

This clone was picked up a small number of times. The chain carries TRBV6-4 and TRBJ2-7; 10 bases are a match to TRBD2. J lost 2 bases, V lost 7 bases, and 8 bases had no gene match. The CDR3 is 15 amino acids. Germline V gene sequence: CDR1 MRHNA, CDR2 SNTAGT. CDR3 DNA sequence: TGTGCCAGCACCGGACTAGCGGTCATTACCTACGAGCAGTACTTC. Its translation: CASTGLAVITYEQYF.

This rearrangement joins TRBV11-3 to TRBJ2-7, with 7 bases that match TRBD2. The CDR3 totals 14 residues. CDR1 is SGHNT and CDR2 is YENEEA in the germline V gene. Trimming at V came to 10 bases and at J to 3 bases, leaving 12 bases not matched to a gene. The CDR3 reads CATTGRGVNYEQYF. The CDR3 region has the DNA TGTGCCACAACCGGACGGGGGGTCAACTACGAGCAGTACTTC.

The chain links TRBV12-3 or TRBV12-4 to TRBJ1-1; D is unresolved. This CDR3 contains 12 residues. Trimming pared 6 bases from V and 4 bases from J, leaving 9 bases between. CDR3 region: CASRQQPTEAFF. Here the CDR3 DNA reads TGTGCCAGCAGGCAACAGCCCACTGAAGCTTTCTTT.

The chain combines TRBV7-8 with TRBJ2-3; D is unclear. The CDR3 is 15 amino acids. Trimming shortened V by 3 bases and J by 0 bases, and 10 bases separated the two germline ends. Germline V gives CDR1 SGHVS, CDR2 FQNEAQ. The CDR3 sequence is CASSFERASTDTQYF. DNA for the CDR3: TGTGCCAGCAGCTTTGAGAGAGCTAGCACAGATACGCAGTATTTT.

The V and J genes are TRBV27 and TRBJ2-2; 8 bases agree with TRBD1. This CDR3 is built from 15 residues. Germline V CDR1 and CDR2: MNHEY, SMNVEV (reference sequence). Unmatched junction bases numbered 8, after V lost 6 bases and J lost 5 bases. The CDR3: CASSSQGAGTGELFF. CDR3 nucleotide sequence: TGTGCCAGCAGCTCCCAGGGGGCAGGAACCGGGGAGCTGTTTTTT.

V is TRBV25-1 and J is TRBJ2-7; 7 bases are shared with TRBD2. This CDR3 has 16 residues. The junction had 6 bases not matched to a gene; V was cut back by 1 base and J by 0 bases. Germline-derived CDR1 and CDR2 are MGHDK and SYGVNS. This CDR3 reads CASSESGGGRSYEQYF. CDR3 coding DNA: TGTGCCAGCAGTGAATCCGGCGGGGGACGCTCCTACGAGCAGTACTTC.

A word on this clone: The CDR3 carries no conserved terminal phenylalanine or tryptophan, so it likely arises from a read error. The DNA is omitted, as the CDR3 cannot be located on it reliably, and the CDR3 follows TCRdb's listing. CDR3 sequence: CSVETGEV. This chain links TRBV29-1 with TRBJ1-2; TRBD1 is the table's D call, not checked against the DNA. Germline V gene sequence: CDR1 SQVTM, CDR2 ANQGSEA. The CDR3 adds up to 8 amino acids, both ends counted.

V usage is TRBV11-3 and J usage is TRBJ2-5, with 11 bases that match TRBD2. The CDR3 has 17 residues. Germline V lookup: CDR1 SGHNT, CDR2 YENEEA. Germline trimming cut 5 bases from V and 4 bases from J; bases unmatched to any gene: 12. The CDR3: CASSPPGGSGRGETQYF. In nucleotides, the CDR3 is TGTGCCAGCAGCCCCCCTGGAGGTAGCGGGAGGGGAGAGACCCAGTACTTC.

This clone was seen a handful of times. The chain couples TRBV9 to TRBJ2-3; tentative D call: TRBD1 (6 bases). V shed 4 bases and J shed 6 bases, with 15 bases lying between them. This CDR3 spans 14 amino acids. Per the germline V gene, CDR1 is SGDLS and CDR2 is YYNGEE. The CDR3: CASSLRDTRDTQYF. Written as DNA, the CDR3 is TGTGCCAGCAGCCTCCGGGACACACGGGATACGCAGTATTTT.

This chain connects TRBV15 to TRBJ2-3; 9 bases agree with TRBD2. The germline V gene has CDR1 LNHNV and CDR2 YYDKDF (reference sequence). The V gene end was trimmed by 8 bases and the J gene end by 2 bases; junction bases not matched to a gene: 2. The CDR3 loop spans 13 amino acids. The CDR3 DNA follows: TGTGCCACCGCGGGGGGGTACACAGATACGCAGTATTTT. This gives the protein CATAGGYTDTQYF. Full variable domain (remainder filled in from reference TRBV15 and TRBJ2-3): DAMVIQNPRYQVTQFGKPVTLSCSQTLNHNVMYWYQQKSSQAPKLLFHYYDKDFNNEADTPDNFQSRRPNTSFCFLDIRSPGLGDTAMYLCATAGGYTDTQYFGPGTRLTVL.

The chain joins TRBV24-1 to TRBJ2-2; D gene unclear. The CDR3 sequence is 16 residues long. In germline, CDR1 is KGHDR, CDR2 SFDVKD. The V end was cut by 2 bases, the J end by 1 base, with 10 bases between. CDR3 loop: CATSDSSSENTGELFF. The CDR3 region has the DNA TGTGCCACCAGTGATTCATCGAGCGAGAACACCGGGGAGCTGTTTTTT.

V and J are TRBV6-5 and TRBJ1-5; TRBD1 might be the D (5 bases). V dropped 6 bases and J dropped 3 bases, with 9 bases sitting between them. Germline assignment: CDR1 MNHEY and CDR2 SVGAGI. The CDR3 contains 13 residues. The CDR3: CASRDRHNQPQHF. Here the CDR3 DNA reads TGTGCCAGCAGAGACAGACACAATCAGCCCCAGCATTTT.